A selection of T cell receptor beta chains follows, all from one sample in a study of cytomegalovirus exposure and HLA in healthy donors. Assay: immunoSEQ multiplex PCR; the TCRdb copy retains only in-frame clones and omits some. The table lists under 350,000 clones, about 86% of them singletons. Sequencing used PBMCs. The source is a woman under 30 in good health and CMV-seronegative. Both conserved end residues are part of each CDR3. D genes are given only for firm matches. A row's size may be missing; if present it is once, few, many or a size class.

v_call	d_call	j_call	clone_size	cdr3_aa	cdr3_nt
TRBV6-4	TRBD1	TRBJ2-1	-	CASSDSGQESYNEQFF	TGTGCCAGCAGTGACTCGGGACAGGAATCCTACAATGAGCAGTTCTTC
TRBV7-7	TRBD2	TRBJ2-7	-	CASSSGLAGDLDEQYF	TGTGCCAGCAGCTCGGGACTAGCGGGAGACCTCGACGAGCAGTACTTC
TRBV5-1	TRBD1	TRBJ2-5	once	CASSPGLDRGQETQYF	TGCGCCAGCAGCCCGGGACTGGACAGGGGACAAGAGACCCAGTACTTC
TRBV10-3	-	TRBJ2-1	-	CAISGVEIYNEQFF	TGTGCCATCAGTGGGGTGGAGATCTACAATGAGCAGTTCTTC
TRBV27	-	TRBJ2-7	few	CASPSTDSYEQYF	TGTGCCAGTCCCTCAACTGATTCCTACGAGCAGTACTTC
TRBV19	TRBD1	TRBJ1-2	-	CASSIHHKDRVYHYGYTF	TGTGCCAGTAGTATACACCATAAAGACAGGGTGTATCACTATGGCTACACCTTC
TRBV7-6	TRBD1	TRBJ1-4	-	CASSSPGTGNEKLFF	TGTGCCAGCAGCTCGCCCGGGACAGGGAATGAAAAACTGTTTTTT
TRBV10-3	-	TRBJ2-5	-	CAISREGGGQETQYF	TGTGCCATCAGCCGAGAGGGTGGCGGCCAAGAGACCCAGTACTTC
TRBV4-3	-	TRBJ1-1	-	CASSQVSRSEAFF	TGCGCCAGCAGCCAAGTTTCCCGGTCTGAAGCTTTCTTT
TRBV6-5	-	TRBJ2-5	-	CASSWQRDTQETQYF	TGTGCCAGCAGTTGGCAGCGGGACACACAAGAGACCCAGTACTTC
TRBV11-2	-	TRBJ2-2	-	CASSLWGASTGELFF	TGTGCCAGCAGCTTATGGGGAGCATCCACCGGGGAGCTGTTTTTT
TRBV2	TRBD2	TRBJ2-3	-	CASSAPLASGGALDTQYF	TGTGCCAGCAGCGCCCCCCTTGCTAGCGGGGGGGCTTTGGATACGCAGTATTTT
TRBV5-6	-	TRBJ2-1	-	CASSLSRSGGQFF	TGTGCCAGCAGCTTGTCTCGGTCCGGGGGGCAGTTCTTC
TRBV30	TRBD1	TRBJ1-2	-	CAWGRGFYGYTF	TGTGCCTGGGGCAGGGGGTTTTATGGCTACACCTTC
TRBV5-4	TRBD2	TRBJ2-3	-	CASSLRLAGFTDTQYF	TGTGCCAGCAGCTTGCGGCTAGCGGGTTTCACAGATACGCAGTATTTT
TRBV18	TRBD1	TRBJ1-1	few	CASSPGQVVYTEAFF	TGTGCCAGCTCACCGGGACAGGTGGTGTACACTGAAGCTTTCTTT
TRBV6-1	-	TRBJ2-7	-	CASSEARLAHYEQYF	TGTGCCAGCAGTGAAGCGAGACTCGCACACTACGAGCAGTACTTC
TRBV7-6	-	TRBJ2-5	-	CASSLVPGASELPDTLQETQYF	TGTGCCAGCAGCTTAGTCCCTGGGGCTAGCGAACTCCCAGACACATTACAAGAGACCCAGTACTTC
TRBV19	TRBD2	TRBJ2-5	-	CASSLGTSGSETQYF	TGTGCCAGTAGCCTCGGGACTAGCGGGAGTGAGACCCAGTACTTC
TRBV18	-	TRBJ2-5	-	CASSPPGTHQETQYF	TGTGCCAGCTCACCACCAGGGACTCACCAAGAGACCCAGTACTTC
TRBV28	TRBD1	TRBJ2-7	-	CASSQAPGTGGRYEQYF	TGTGCCAGCAGCCAGGCCCCCGGGACAGGGGGTAGATACGAGCAGTACTTC
TRBV27	TRBD1	TRBJ1-5	few	CASSPAGTGIQPQHF	TGTGCCAGCAGCCCCGCCGGGACAGGGATTCAGCCCCAGCATTTT
TRBV29-1	-	TRBJ1-2	-	CSVGGGINYGYTF	TGCAGCGTTGGAGGGGGAATTAACTATGGCTACACCTTC
TRBV6-4	TRBD2	TRBJ2-1	-	CASSVTGASGSPINEQFF	TGTGCCAGCAGTGTAACAGGGGCTAGCGGGAGTCCTATCAATGAGCAGTTCTTC
TRBV2	TRBD2	TRBJ2-5	-	CASSDQGLAGTQETQYF	TGTGCCAGCAGTGATCAGGGACTAGCGGGGACCCAAGAGACCCAGTACTTC
TRBV6-5	TRBD1	TRBJ2-7	-	CASSLPGQHYEQYF	TGTGCCAGCAGTTTGCCGGGACAGCACTACGAGCAGTACTTC
TRBV30	-	TRBJ2-7	few	CAWGYRDTREQYF	TGTGCCTGGGGGTACCGGGACACTCGCGAGCAGTACTTC
TRBV11-3	-	TRBJ1-4	-	CASSLPGGLGEKLFF	TGTGCCAGCAGCCTACCCGGCGGACTAGGAGAAAAACTGTTTTTT
TRBV5-4	-	TRBJ1-1	-	CASSSDSHLEAFF	TGTGCCAGCAGCTCTGACAGCCACCTTGAAGCTTTCTTT
TRBV4-1	-	TRBJ1-2	-	CASSHSIRGLPANYGYTF	TGCGCCAGCAGCCACTCGATAAGAGGACTACCCGCTAACTATGGCTACACCTTC
TRBV4-3	-	TRBJ2-3	-	CASSQDHRPTYTDTQYF	TGCGCCAGCAGCCAAGATCATCGCCCCACCTACACAGATACGCAGTATTTT
TRBV2	-	TRBJ2-5	-	CASSESLAKYF	TGTGCCAGCAGTGAAAGTCTAGCTAAGTACTTC
TRBV5-4	-	TRBJ1-2	-	CASSKTANYGYTF	TGTGCCAGCAGCAAGACAGCTAACTATGGCTACACCTTC
TRBV5-1	-	TRBJ1-5	-	CASSLGGQSGPQHF	TGCGCCAGCAGCTTGGGAGGACAGTCAGGGCCCCAGCATTTT
TRBV11-3	TRBD1	TRBJ1-1	-	CASSPRTGAPEAFF	TGTGCCAGCAGCCCACGGACAGGGGCCCCTGAAGCTTTCTTT
TRBV19	TRBD2	TRBJ2-1	-	CASSPPTSGRHNEQFF	TGTGCCAGTAGTCCCCCGACTAGCGGTCGCCACAATGAGCAGTTCTTC
TRBV7-7	TRBD1	TRBJ2-5	-	CASSLEQGNGETQYF	TGTGCCAGCAGCTTAGAACAGGGGAACGGGGAGACCCAGTACTTC
TRBV19	-	TRBJ2-3	once	CASRAGALTDTQYF	TGTGCCAGTAGGGCGGGGGCCCTCACAGATACGCAGTATTTT
TRBV19	TRBD1	TRBJ2-7	-	CASSAGQGGYEQYF	TGTGCCAGTAGTGCGGGACAGGGTGGCTACGAGCAGTACTTC
TRBV7-7	-	TRBJ2-6	-	CASRSDGGDSGANVLTF	TGTGCTAGCAGGTCAGACGGGGGAGACTCTGGGGCCAACGTCCTGACTTTC
TRBV2	-	TRBJ1-1	-	CATADRFLNTEAFF	TGTGCCACCGCCGACAGATTCCTCAACACTGAAGCTTTCTTT
TRBV27	-	TRBJ1-1	-	CASSSMTTGFTEAFF	TGTGCCAGCAGTTCTATGACCACAGGATTTACTGAAGCTTTCTTT
TRBV28	-	TRBJ1-2	-	CASSYTGISANYGYTF	TGTGCCAGCAGTTACACAGGGATTTCCGCTAACTATGGCTACACCTTC
TRBV7-9	-	TRBJ1-1	-	CASSSGVSLEAFF	TGTGCCAGCAGCTCCGGAGTCTCATTAGAAGCTTTCTTT
TRBV7-2	TRBD1	TRBJ1-1	-	CASSLIAGGLGTEAFF	TGTGCCAGCAGCTTAATTGCAGGGGGGCTGGGCACTGAAGCTTTCTTT
TRBV7-9	TRBD1	TRBJ2-7	few	CASSGQGYEQYF	TGTGCCAGCAGCGGACAGGGCTACGAGCAGTACTTC
TRBV7-9	TRBD2	TRBJ2-1	-	CASSLRLAGGRNEQFF	TGTGCCAGCAGCTTAAGACTAGCGGGAGGTCGGAATGAGCAGTTCTTC
TRBV19	TRBD1	TRBJ1-1	few	CASIGQGKNTEAFF	TGTGCCAGTATAGGACAGGGAAAGAACACTGAAGCTTTCTTT
TRBV7-6	TRBD1	TRBJ1-1	-	CASSLSTRGEAFF	TGTGCCAGCAGCTTATCCACCAGGGGGGAAGCTTTCTTT
TRBV2	-	TRBJ2-2	-	CASSEGASGELFF	TGTGCCAGCAGTGAAGGTGCGTCCGGGGAGCTGTTTTTT
TRBV27	TRBD2	TRBJ2-7	-	CASSASYSGESSYEQYF	TGTGCCAGCAGTGCAAGTTACAGCGGGGAGAGCTCCTACGAGCAGTACTTC